This T cell receptor beta chain was profiled in a study of vaccination effects on CD4 cells after COVID-19. Study context: Convalescent patients (three in total) were sampled early and late after vaccination.

V was clipped by 6 bases and J by 5 bases; unmatched bases: 8. Germline CDR1 and CDR2: SGHTA and FQGNSA. The CDR3 runs to 16 residues. About this clone itself: Its antigen is as yet unknown.

TCRdb's table, derived via immunoSEQ multiplex PCR, lists solely in-frame clones and lacks some. The sample contains tens of thousands of clones, around 70% of which appear only once. Culture proceeded for more than nine days, and CD4+ T cells were then isolated. Convalescent patients had PCR-confirmed SARS-CoV-2 infection between March and December 2020. Every participant took two doses of the BNT162b2 or mRNA-1273 vaccine. It was on days 3 and 7 that half the medium was replaced with IL-2 medium. The sequence was obtained from a human donor who had a prior SARS-CoV-2 infection. This specimen was CD4+ T cells from PBMCs cultured without peptide, taken after COVID-19 vaccination. The rearrangement joins TRBV7-2 to TRBJ2-5; TRBD2 agrees at 14 bases. The CDR3 region is CASSHRLAGGLETQYF. CDR3 DNA: TGTGCCAGCAGTCATAGACTAGCGGGGGGGCTTGAGACCCAGTACTTC.